This entry lists 21 T cell receptor beta chains sequenced from one sample in a study of T cells in Graves' hyperthyroidism and ophthalmopathy. TCR beta CDR3 regions were amplified from RNA transcripts. HTBI primers drove first-round RT-PCR of the TCR CDR3. TCRdb ran MiXCR on the multiplex PCR reads and lists one entry per CDR3 protein. This table has approximately 520,000 distinct CDR3 sequences, roughly a quarter appearing once. The sequenced sample consisted of blood. The receptor source for this set is a woman in her 30s with Graves' ophthalmopathy.

This clonotype was found a few times. The rearrangement uses TRBV9 and TRBJ2-7; the D gene is possibly TRBD2 (5 bases). Between the trimmed V and J ends, which lost 4 bases and 3 bases, there was a span of 11 bases. The germline gives CDR1 SGDLS, CDR2 YYNGEE. This CDR3 has 13 residues. The CDR3 spells CASSPSGFYEQYF. The CDR3 DNA reads as TGTGCCAGCAGCCCCTCGGGGTTCTACGAGCAGTACTTC.

The chain links TRBV3-1 to TRBJ1-1; a possible D gene is TRBD1 (5 bases). Germline V CDR1 and CDR2: LGHDT, YNNKEL (reference sequence). Trimming stripped 0 bases from V and 11 bases from J, with 31 bases between. The CDR3 covers 19 residues. Here the CDR3 reads CASSQDESPPGRDGLGAFF. As DNA, the CDR3 is TGTGCCAGCAGCCAAGACGAAAGCCCCCCGGGAAGGGACGGGTTAGGGGCTTTCTTT.

This clonotype was recorded many times. This rearrangement joins TRBV18 to TRBJ2-7; D is undetermined. Per the germline V gene, CDR1 is KGHSH and CDR2 is LQKENI. V lost 2 bases and J lost 7, with 21 bases in between. This CDR3 is built from 16 residues. The CDR3 coding sequence is TGTGCCAGCTCACCATCTACAGAGATATATTTACGGGAGCAGTACTTC. Protein sequence: CASSPSTEIYLREQYF.

The V call is TRBV2, the J call TRBJ1-5; D is uncertain. The germline V and J ends were trimmed by 2 bases and 3 bases, with 8 bases remaining between them. CDR3 length: 14 amino acids. CDR1 and CDR2 (germline): SNHLY, FYNNEI. Here the CDR3 DNA reads TGTGCCAGCAGTGAACTGGGTTACAATCAGCCCCAGCATTTT. This sequence encodes CASSELGYNQPQHF.

This clonotype was seen ten or more times. J is TRBJ1-3 and V is TRBV2; D gene ambiguous. V dropped 2 bases and J dropped 3 bases, with 14 bases sitting between them. Germline CDR1 reads SNHLY; CDR2 reads FYNNEI. The CDR3 is 16 residues long. CDR3 loop: CASSERGQQNGNTIYF. The CDR3 DNA follows: TGTGCCAGCAGTGAACGAGGGCAACAAAATGGAAACACCATATATTTT.

The V call is TRBV20-1, the J call TRBJ1-5, with D possibly being TRBD1 (5 bases). V dropped 5 bases and J dropped 4 bases, with 18 bases sitting between them. The germline V gene has CDR1 DFQATT and CDR2 SNEGSKA (reference sequence). The CDR3 totals 15 residues. The CDR3 nucleotides are TGCAGTGCTCGCCGCGCCCCGAGGGGAAATCAGCCCCAGCATTTT. Translation gives CSARRAPRGNQPQHF.

This clonotype was seen repeatedly, ten times or more. The gene calls are TRBV12-3 or TRBV12-4 and TRBJ2-7; possible D gene TRBD1, 5 bases. Trimming stripped 6 bases from V and 3 bases from J, with 9 bases between. The CDR3 sequence is 12 residues long. In DNA, the CDR3 is TGTGCCAGCAGCCGAAGGGGCTACGAGCAGTACTTC. Its protein product is CASSRRGYEQYF.

This clonotype was observed at least ten times. The DNA for the CDR3 is TGTGCCAGCAGGGACAGGGTCGCTAACTATGGCTACACCTTC. Protein sequence: CASRDRVANYGYTF. The chain has TRBV27 and TRBJ1-2, with TRBD1 identical over 8 bases. V gave up 6 bases and J gave up 0 bases; unmatched junction bases: 3. CDR3 length: 14 amino acids. The germline V gene has CDR1 MNHEY and CDR2 SMNVEV (reference sequence).

This clonotype occurred many times. The chain joins TRBV11-3 to TRBJ2-7, with TRBD2 identical over 14 bases. This CDR3 is 16 amino acids long. The V gene's germline CDR1 is SGHNT and CDR2 YENEEA. Germline trimming cut 3 bases from V and 3 bases from J; bases unmatched to any gene: 4. The CDR3, as DNA: TGTGCCAGCAGCTTCAAGACTAGCGGGGGGGGCTACGAGCAGTACTTC. Translating gives CASSFKTSGGGYEQYF.

This clonotype was detected many times. The chain is built from TRBV6-2 or TRBV6-3 and TRBJ1-2; no clear D. The germline gives CDR1 MNHEY, CDR2 SVGEGT. The CDR3 extends over 14 amino acids. V lost 5 bases, J lost 5 bases, and 15 bases lay in between. The CDR3 nucleotides are TGTGCCAGCAGTCAGGCCGGAGGAGAATATGGCTACACCTTC. Translated, it gives CASSQAGGEYGYTF.

CDR3 nucleotides: TGTGCCAGCAGCTTAGGCCAGCGGGGGGAGTGGAGCGAGCAGTACTTC. Translated: CASSLGQRGEWSEQYF. The chain uses TRBV13 and TRBJ2-7; 9 bases match TRBD2. CDR1 and CDR2 (germline): PRHDT, FYEKMQ (reference sequence). The CDR3 consists of 16 residues. The V gene end was trimmed by 0 bases and the J gene end by 6 bases; junction bases not matched to a gene: 9.

This clonotype appeared many times. V usage is TRBV25-1 and J usage is TRBJ2-2; the D call may be TRBD1 or TRBD2 (5 bases each). Germline lookup yields CDR1 MGHDK and CDR2 SYGVNS. The CDR3 consists of 15 residues. Deletions cut 4 bases from V and 3 bases from J, with 12 bases between. The chain's CDR3 is CASSGSGRHTGELFF. The CDR3 region has the DNA TGTGCCAGCAGTGGCTCGGGACGGCACACCGGGGAGCTGTTTTTT.

This clonotype appeared many times. The chain carries TRBV12-3 or TRBV12-4 and TRBJ2-7; TRBD1 matches at 7 bases. V shed 5 bases and J 2 bases; nucleotides not matched to a gene: 9. The CDR3 is 15 residues long. CDR3 sequence: CASSPDRRRTYEQYF. In DNA, the CDR3 is TGTGCCAGCAGTCCGGACAGGCGACGAACCTACGAGCAGTACTTC.

The chain joins TRBV12-3 or TRBV12-4 to TRBJ2-7; no reliable D call. Trimming removed 6 bases at V and 3 bases at J, with 15 bases between. The CDR3 is 14 residues long. CDR3 protein: CASSSWRTNYEQYF. CDR3 sequence (DNA): TGTGCCAGCAGCTCGTGGCGGACGAACTACGAGCAGTACTTC.

The J gene is TRBJ2-2, the V gene TRBV6-5, with D maybe TRBD1 (5 bases). V lost 4 bases and J 1 base, leaving 10 bases between the germline ends. Germline values: CDR1 MNHEY, CDR2 SVGAGI. The CDR3 is made up of 15 amino acids. The CDR3 nucleotides read TGTGCCAGCAGTTTTATGGGGCAGAACACCGGGGAGCTGTTTTTT. This translates into CASSFMGQNTGELFF.

The CDR3 protein is CASSQGANYEQYF. The DNA for the CDR3 is TGTGCCAGCTCACAGGGGGCGAACTACGAGCAGTACTTC. The genes are TRBV18 and TRBJ2-7; 7 nucleotides align to TRBD1. CDR1 is KGHSH and CDR2 is LQKENI in the germline V gene. The length of the CDR3 is 13 residues. With 4 bases clipped from V and 3 bases from J, the junction kept 3 bases outside the gene matches.

CDR3 sequence (DNA): TGTGCCAGTAGTACCGTAGACAGGGCCTACGAGCAGTACTTC. Translated, it gives CASSTVDRAYEQYF. This sequence joins TRBV19 and TRBJ2-7, with 7 bases identical to TRBD1. This CDR3 is built from 14 residues. The germline gives CDR1 LNHDA, CDR2 SQIVND (reference sequence). V was clipped by 4 bases and J by 2 bases; unmatched bases: 5. The variable domain in full, completed from reference TRBV19 and TRBJ2-7, reads DGGITQSPKYLFRKEGQNVTLSCEQNLNHDAMYWYRQDPGQGLRLIYYSQIVNDFQKGDIAEGYSVSREKKESFPLTVTSAQKNPTAFYLCASSTVDRAYEQYFGPGTRLTVT.

This clonotype was observed a single time. This chain connects TRBV6-2 or TRBV6-3 to TRBJ1-5; 7 positions match TRBD1. CDR3 size: 20 residues. V shed 0 bases and J 0 bases; nucleotides not matched to a gene: 14. In germline, CDR1 is MNHEY, CDR2 SVGEGT. The CDR3 region has the DNA TGTGCCAGCAGTTACTCGAATTCACAGGGGCCCGATTATAGCAATCAGCCCCAGCATTTT. Translation gives CASSYSNSQGPDYSNQPQHF.

This clonotype was counted ten times or more. CDR3: CASTTDRDRNQPQHF. For the CDR3, the DNA is TGTGCCAGCACCACCGACAGGGACCGCAATCAGCCCCAGCATTTT. The rearrangement links TRBV7-9 to TRBJ1-5, with 7 bases that match TRBD1. The CDR3 totals 15 residues. Germline assignment: CDR1 SEHNR and CDR2 FQNEAQ (reference sequence). The trim removed 7 bases at V and 2 bases at J, leaving 8 bases unmatched. Looking up the rest from reference TRBV7-9 and TRBJ1-5 gives the full variable domain: DTGVSQNPRHKITKRGQNVTFRCDPISEHNRLYWYRQTLGQGPEFLTYFQNEAQLEKSRLLSDRFSAERPKGSFSTLEIQRTEQGDSAMYLCASTTDRDRNQPQHFGDGTRLSIL.

V usage is TRBV6-1 and J usage is TRBJ1-1, with D perhaps TRBD1 (5 bases). This CDR3 spans 13 amino acids. Trimming cost V 7 bases and J 3 bases, with 12 bases left between them. Germline lookup yields CDR1 MNHNS and CDR2 SASEGT. As DNA, the CDR3 is TGTGCCAGCAATGTGATGGGGGACACTGAAGCTTTCTTT. This translates into CASNVMGDTEAFF.

This clonotype was recorded many times. V usage is TRBV7-2 and J usage is TRBJ2-7, with 8 bases lining up with TRBD2. Germline CDR1 SGHTA, CDR2 FQGNSA. The length of the CDR3 is 15 residues. Germline trimming cut 4 bases from V and 2 bases from J; bases unmatched to any gene: 7. CDR3 in DNA: TGTGCCAGCAGCTGGGCTAGCGGGCTAGCCTACGAGCAGTACTTC. Its protein product is CASSWASGLAYEQYF.